This passage covers 21 T cell receptor beta chains from one sample sequenced in a study of CD8+ T cells in alopecia areata. Extracted from the samples, RNA was reverse transcribed into cDNA to serve as the sequencing template. Only in-frame clones appear in the TCRdb table, and some are missing; sequencing was by immunoSEQ multiplex PCR. The sample holds about 200,000 clones; 60% to 70% are singletons and the top ten take approximately 3.4%. Noted treatment: oral pan-JAK inhibitor, 5-10 mg twice daily. The starting material was CD4+ T cells sorted from blood, obtained at week 4, from a patient treated with tofacitinib. The receptors derive from a human donor with alopecia areata.

The V and J genes are TRBV30 and TRBJ2-5, with 11 bases identical to TRBD2. Trimming took 0 bases from V and 5 from J; bases not matched to a gene: 2. Germline V gene lookup returns CDR1 GTSNPN and CDR2 SVGIG (reference sequence). This CDR3 is 14 amino acids long. The DNA of the CDR3 is TGTGCCTGGAGTGTGATAGCGGGGGGGGAGACCCAGTACTTC. It yields the protein CAWSVIAGGETQYF.

V and J are TRBV4-2 and TRBJ2-7; no firm D call. The V and J ends lost 3 bases and 0 bases respectively, with 6 bases between them. Germline CDR1 LGHNA, CDR2 YNFKEQ. The CDR3 covers 13 residues. CDR3 region: CASSQGSSYEQYF. CDR3 DNA: TGTGCCAGCAGCCAGGGTAGCTCCTACGAGCAGTACTTC.

This clone was counted once. This chain links TRBV5-4 with TRBJ2-7; D not certain. V was trimmed by 2 bases and J by 2 bases, leaving 8 bases between them. This CDR3 spans 13 amino acids. Germline lookup yields CDR1 SGHNT and CDR2 YYREEE (reference sequence). The CDR3 DNA is TGTGCCAGCAGCTTAGAGACTCCCTACGAGCAGTACTTC. Amino acid sequence: CASSLETPYEQYF.

This clone was seen a handful of times. The chain carries TRBV6-5 and TRBJ1-2; no firm D call. The germline V and J ends were trimmed by 2 bases and 5 bases, with 12 bases remaining between them. The CDR3 is 14 residues long. Germline V gene lookup returns CDR1 MNHEY and CDR2 SVGAGI. DNA of the CDR3: TGTGCCAGCAGTTACAGAGCGTCAACATATGGCTACACCTTC. Amino acids: CASSYRASTYGYTF.

The rearrangement uses TRBV27 and TRBJ1-2; a weak D match, TRBD1 (5 bases). CDR3 size: 16 residues. The V gene's germline CDR1 is MNHEY and CDR2 SMNVEV (reference sequence). The V end lost 6 bases, the J end lost 5 bases, and 22 bases lay between the germline ends. The CDR3: CASSPLQQVNSYGYTF. CDR3 coding DNA: TGTGCCAGCAGCCCACTCCAACAGGTTAACTCTTATGGCTACACCTTC.

J is TRBJ1-1 and V is TRBV5-6; no definite D call. V gave up 0 bases and J gave up 3 bases, with 6 bases separating them. CDR1 SGHDT and CDR2 YYEEEE come from the germline V gene. The CDR3 extends over 13 amino acids. The CDR3 protein is CASSLGRYTEAFF. The CDR3 DNA reads as TGTGCCAGCAGCTTGGGGAGGTACACTGAAGCTTTCTTT.

The rearrangement uses TRBV5-4 and TRBJ1-6; no clear D gene. CDR1 and CDR2 (germline): SGHNT, YYREEE (reference sequence). The V end was cut by 7 bases, the J end by 9 bases, with 11 bases between. This CDR3 comprises 12 residues. The CDR3 region is CASANITSPLHF. DNA for the CDR3: TGTGCCAGCGCCAATATAACTTCACCCCTCCACTTT.

The chain uses TRBV29-1 and TRBJ2-2; D may match TRBD1 or TRBD2 (6 bases each). Per germline, CDR1 SQVTM and CDR2 ANQGSEA. This CDR3 has 12 residues. The V gene lost 2 bases and the J gene lost 8 bases, with 9 bases spanning the gap. The CDR3 DNA is TGCAGCGTTGAACGGGGGCAGGGGGAGCTGTTTTTT. Translating gives CSVERGQGELFF.

This clone was picked up a small number of times. The V gene is TRBV28, the J gene TRBJ2-2; 7 bases map to TRBD1. The trim removed 2 bases at V and 4 bases at J, leaving 7 bases unmatched. CDR3 length equals 16 residues. CDR1 and CDR2 from the germline V gene are MDHEN and SYDVKM. The CDR3 here is CASSLPTGTVTGELFF. The CDR3, as DNA: TGTGCCAGCAGTTTACCCACCGGGACAGTCACCGGGGAGCTGTTTTTT.

This rearrangement joins TRBV5-1 to TRBJ2-2; TRBD1 matches at 10 bases. Looked up from germline, CDR1 is SGHRS and CDR2 is YFSETQ. The CDR3 consists of 16 residues. V was pared by 3 bases and J by 3 bases, with 5 bases of the junction left unmatched. In DNA form, the CDR3 reads TGCGCCAGCAGCTCACCCGGGACAGGGGACACCGGGGAGCTGTTTTTT. This codes for CASSSPGTGDTGELFF.

The V call is TRBV11-1, the J call TRBJ2-7; D is uncertain. Trimming cost V 1 base and J 0 bases, with 7 bases left between them. In germline, CDR1 is SGHAT, CDR2 FQDESV (reference sequence). The CDR3 contains 14 residues. CDR3 nucleotides: TGTGCCAGCAGCTTAGACCGTAGCTCCTACGAGCAGTACTTC. Its translation is CASSLDRSSYEQYF.

The chain carries TRBV5-1 and TRBJ2-3; a weak D match, TRBD1 (6 bases). Deletions cut 5 bases from V and 0 bases from J, with 10 bases between. The germline CDR1 and CDR2 sequences are SGHRS and YFSETQ. The CDR3 is 14 residues long. CDR3 amino acids: CASRRTASTDTQYF. The CDR3 DNA reads TGCGCCAGCAGAAGGACAGCCAGCACAGATACGCAGTATTTT.

The genes are TRBV5-4 and TRBJ2-5; D is unclear. Trimming removed 4 bases from V and 5 bases from J, with 18 bases in between. Germline loops: CDR1 SGHNT, CDR2 YYREEE (reference sequence). This CDR3 is 15 amino acids long. The CDR3 DNA sequence: TGTGCCAGCAGCCCAGAGACTGGCGGCGTCGAGACCCAGTACTTC. Amino acids: CASSPETGGVETQYF.

This clone was recorded only once. Compared with germline, one end of the junction differs, possibly owing to a read error. The chain links TRBV4-3 to TRBJ2-1; the D gene is possibly TRBD2 (5 bases). CDR3 length: 14 residues. Germline V gene lookup returns CDR1 LGHNA and CDR2 YSLEER. The CDR3 DNA reads as TGCGCCAGCAGCCAAGATTGGAGGCACAATCAGCAGTTCTTC. Translated: CASSQDWRHNQQFF.

In its sample, this clone was seen a few times. The CDR3 here is CASSQSKGTPYEQYF. Written as DNA, the CDR3 is TGCGCCAGCAGTCAATCGAAGGGGACCCCCTACGAGCAGTACTTC. The chain joins TRBV23-1 to TRBJ2-7; D tentatively reads TRBD1 or TRBD2 (5 bases each). TRBV23-1 is noted as an ORF with a role that remains uncertain. The CDR3 consists of 15 residues. V lost 0 bases, J lost 2 bases, and 11 bases lay in between.

This clone was counted a few times. This sequence joins TRBV2 and TRBJ2-7; D call uncertain. Germline V lookup: CDR1 SNHLY, CDR2 FYNNEI. V lost 4 bases and J lost 5, with 3 bases in between. The CDR3 is 10 residues long. The CDR3 loop is CASSVNEQYF. In nucleotides, the CDR3 is TGTGCCAGCAGTGTCAACGAGCAGTACTTC.

In its sample, this clone was seen a few times. The chain employs TRBV28 and TRBJ1-5; unclear D gene. Per germline, CDR1 MDHEN and CDR2 SYDVKM. V was cut by 7 bases and J by 0 bases, with 13 bases left in between. CDR3 size: 15 residues. In DNA, the CDR3 is TGTGCCAGCACCTTGAGAGAAAATAGCAATCAGCCCCAGCATTTT. Translating it yields CASTLRENSNQPQHF.

The J gene is TRBJ2-6, the V gene TRBV29-1, with 7 bases fitting TRBD2. Germline CDR1 is SQVTM and CDR2 is ANQGSEA. The CDR3 runs 16 residues. The junction had 6 bases not matched to a gene; V was cut back by 4 bases and J by 0 bases. CDR3 bases: TGCAGCGTTGGCCAGCGGGGCGGCTCTGGGGCCAACGTCCTGACTTTC. Translated: CSVGQRGGSGANVLTF.

This clone was picked up a small number of times. V gene TRBV28 combines with J gene TRBJ1-3, with D maybe TRBD1 (5 bases). This CDR3 contains 14 residues. Germline values: CDR1 MDHEN, CDR2 SYDVKM. Trimming pared 4 bases from V and 0 bases from J, leaving 7 bases between. CDR3 loop: CASSSTGSGNTIYF. The CDR3 region has the DNA TGTGCCAGCAGTTCTACAGGCTCTGGAAACACCATATATTTT.

In the case of this clone: No conserved phenylalanine or tryptophan is present at the end of the CDR3, so a read error is the likely explanation. The DNA is omitted, as the CDR3 cannot be located on it reliably, and the CDR3 follows TCRdb's listing. The chain carries TRBV20-1 and TRBJ1-1. CDR1 and CDR2 (germline): DFQATT, SNEGSKA (reference sequence). Including both end residues, the CDR3 is 9 amino acids long. This CDR3 reads CSASSPAWS.

V gene TRBV29-1 combines with J gene TRBJ1-1; D is unresolved. Germline V gene lookup returns CDR1 SQVTM and CDR2 ANQGSEA. The V and J ends lost 4 bases and 6 bases respectively, with 18 bases between them. The CDR3 consists of 14 residues. This CDR3 is CSVGARVGESEAFF. For the CDR3, the DNA is TGCAGCGTTGGGGCGAGAGTAGGAGAGTCTGAAGCTTTCTTT.